This TCR beta chain was identified in a study of T cell responses to AZD1222 COVID-19 vaccine. Overall study context: The study pooled second doses at about 4 or about 12 weeks.

Method: immunoSEQ multiplex PCR; TCRdb's copy keeps in-frame clones and lacks some. The sample holds about 150,000 clones, approximately 89% seen once. Material: peripheral blood, obtained on day 0 of AZD1222 vaccination. This sequence originates from an adult in good health.

The CDR3 nucleotides read TGTGCCAGCAGCGATACGAACGCACGGTCGAAAGCTTTCTTT. Its protein is CASSDTNARSKAFF. The chain joins TRBV7-2 to TRBJ1-1; unclear D gene. The germline V gene encodes CDR1 SGHTA and CDR2 FQGNSA. Trimming left V 5 bases short and J 9 bases short, with 19 bases between. The CDR3 totals 14 residues.